The text below deals with one TCR beta chain. Clones were sequenced by immunoSEQ multiplex PCR, and TCRdb holds only the in-frame ones, with some missing. This sample carries 100,000 to 150,000 clones, 86% of them seen once, and the ten largest clones take around 8.4%. These data are taken from a study of identifying expanded T cells in peripheral blood. Germline trimming cut 4 bases from V and 9 bases from J; bases unmatched to any gene: 6. The germline V gene has CDR1 SGDLS and CDR2 YYNGEE. This CDR3 is 15 amino acids long. This receptor was obtained from a person between 18 and 69 years old in good health. Material for sequencing was blood. This chain connects TRBV9 to TRBJ2-1, with TRBD2 matching over 14 bases. CDR3 residues: CASSPRLAGGFEQFF. In DNA form, the CDR3 reads TGTGCCAGCAGCCCCCGACTAGCGGGAGGGTTTGAGCAGTTCTTC. The whole variable domain, remainder taken from reference TRBV9 and TRBJ2-1, is DSGVTQTPKHLITATGQRVTLRCSPRSGDLSVYWYQQSLDQGLQFLIQYYNGEERAKGNILERFSAQQFPDLHSELNLSSLELGDSALYFCASSPRLAGGFEQFFGPGTRLTVL.